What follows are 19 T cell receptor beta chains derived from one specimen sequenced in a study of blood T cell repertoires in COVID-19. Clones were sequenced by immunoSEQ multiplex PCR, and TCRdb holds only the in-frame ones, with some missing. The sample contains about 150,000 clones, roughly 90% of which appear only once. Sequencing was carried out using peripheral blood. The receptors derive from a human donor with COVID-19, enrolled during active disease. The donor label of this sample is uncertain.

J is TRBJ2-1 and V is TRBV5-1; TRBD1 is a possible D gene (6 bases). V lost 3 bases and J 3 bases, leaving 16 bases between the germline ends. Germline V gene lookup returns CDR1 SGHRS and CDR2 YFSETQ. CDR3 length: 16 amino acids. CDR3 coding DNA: TGCGCCAGCAGCTCGGGACACCAGTCAAACTACAATGAGCAGTTCTTC. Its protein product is CASSSGHQSNYNEQFF. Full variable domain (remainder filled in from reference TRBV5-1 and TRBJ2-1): KAGVTQTPRYLIKTRGQQVTLSCSPISGHRSVSWYQQTPGQGLQFLFEYFSETQRNKGNFPGRFSGRQFSNSRSEMNVSTLELGDSALYLCASSSGHQSNYNEQFFGPGTRLTVL.

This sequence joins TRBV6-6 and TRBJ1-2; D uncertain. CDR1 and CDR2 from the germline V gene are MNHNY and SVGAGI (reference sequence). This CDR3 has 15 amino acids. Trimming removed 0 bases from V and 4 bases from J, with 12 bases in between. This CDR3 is CASSYSVSHGYGYTF. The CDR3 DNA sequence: TGTGCCAGCAGTTACTCGGTGAGTCATGGCTATGGCTACACCTTC.

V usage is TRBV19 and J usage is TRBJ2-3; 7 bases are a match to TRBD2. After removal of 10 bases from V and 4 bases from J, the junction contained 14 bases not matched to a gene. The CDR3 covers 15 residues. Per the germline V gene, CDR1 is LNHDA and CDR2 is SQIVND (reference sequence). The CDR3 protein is CATNPSGLEADTQYF. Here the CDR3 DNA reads TGTGCCACCAACCCTAGCGGTTTGGAGGCAGATACGCAGTATTTT.

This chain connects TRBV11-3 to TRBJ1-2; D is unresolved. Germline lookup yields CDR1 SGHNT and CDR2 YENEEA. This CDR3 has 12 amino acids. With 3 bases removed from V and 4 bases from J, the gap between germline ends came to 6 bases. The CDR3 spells CASSFAGYGYTF. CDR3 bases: TGTGCCAGCAGCTTTGCCGGCTATGGCTACACCTTC.

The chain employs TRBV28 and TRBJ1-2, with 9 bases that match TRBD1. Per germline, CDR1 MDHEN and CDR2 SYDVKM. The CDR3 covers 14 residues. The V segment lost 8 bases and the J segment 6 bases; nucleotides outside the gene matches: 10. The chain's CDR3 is CASRNGGQGHGYTF. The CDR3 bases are TGTGCCAGCCGGAATGGGGGACAGGGTCATGGCTACACCTTC.

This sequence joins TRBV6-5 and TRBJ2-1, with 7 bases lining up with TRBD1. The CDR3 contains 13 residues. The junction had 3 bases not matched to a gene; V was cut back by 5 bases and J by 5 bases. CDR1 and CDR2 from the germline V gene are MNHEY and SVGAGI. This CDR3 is CASSRGQNNEQFF. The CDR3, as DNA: TGTGCCAGCAGTAGGGGACAGAACAATGAGCAGTTCTTC.

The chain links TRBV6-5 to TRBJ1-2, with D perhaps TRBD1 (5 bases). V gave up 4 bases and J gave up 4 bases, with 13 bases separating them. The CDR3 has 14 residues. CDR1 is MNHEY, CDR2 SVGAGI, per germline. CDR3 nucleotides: TGTGCCAGCAGTTCAAACCAGGGTCCCTATGGCTACACCTTC. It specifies CASSSNQGPYGYTF.

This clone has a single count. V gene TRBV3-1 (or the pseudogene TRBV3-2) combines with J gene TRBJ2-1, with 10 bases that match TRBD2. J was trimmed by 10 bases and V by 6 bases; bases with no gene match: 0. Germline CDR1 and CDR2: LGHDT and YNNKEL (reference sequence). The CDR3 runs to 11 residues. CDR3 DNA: TGTGCCAGCAGGACTAGCGGGGAGCAGTTCTTC. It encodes CASRTSGEQFF.

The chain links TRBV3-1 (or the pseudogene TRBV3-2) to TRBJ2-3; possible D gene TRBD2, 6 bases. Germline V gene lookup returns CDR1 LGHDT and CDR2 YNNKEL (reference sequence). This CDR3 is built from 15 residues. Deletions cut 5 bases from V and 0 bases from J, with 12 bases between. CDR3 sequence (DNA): TGTGCCAGCAGCTCTCCGGGAGTTAGCACAGATACGCAGTATTTT. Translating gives CASSSPGVSTDTQYF.

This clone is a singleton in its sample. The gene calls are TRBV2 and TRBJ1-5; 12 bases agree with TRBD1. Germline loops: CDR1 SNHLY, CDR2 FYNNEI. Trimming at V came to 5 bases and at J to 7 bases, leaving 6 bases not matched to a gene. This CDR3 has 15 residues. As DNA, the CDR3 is TGTGCCAGCAGTAGGGGACAGGGGGCAGGGCAGCCCCAGCATTTT. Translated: CASSRGQGAGQPQHF.

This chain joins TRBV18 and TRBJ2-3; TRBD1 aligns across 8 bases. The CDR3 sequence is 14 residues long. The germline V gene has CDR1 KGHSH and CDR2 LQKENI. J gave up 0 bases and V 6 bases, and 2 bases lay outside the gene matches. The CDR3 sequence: CASSQGASTDTQYF. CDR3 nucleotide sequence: TGTGCCAGCTCCCAGGGGGCGAGCACAGATACGCAGTATTTT.

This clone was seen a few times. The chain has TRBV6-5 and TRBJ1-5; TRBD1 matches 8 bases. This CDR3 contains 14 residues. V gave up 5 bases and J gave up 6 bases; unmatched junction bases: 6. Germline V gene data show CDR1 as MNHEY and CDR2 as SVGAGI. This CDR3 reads CASSITGGTQPQHF. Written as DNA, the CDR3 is TGTGCCAGCAGTATTACAGGGGGAACTCAGCCCCAGCATTTT.

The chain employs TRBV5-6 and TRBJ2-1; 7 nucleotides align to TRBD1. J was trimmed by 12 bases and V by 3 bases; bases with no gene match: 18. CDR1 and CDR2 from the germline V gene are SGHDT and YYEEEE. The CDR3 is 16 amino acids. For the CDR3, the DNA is TGTGCCAGCAGCTCTCTTTGGAGGACAGGATATTTAGGGCAGTTCTTC. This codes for CASSSLWRTGYLGQFF.

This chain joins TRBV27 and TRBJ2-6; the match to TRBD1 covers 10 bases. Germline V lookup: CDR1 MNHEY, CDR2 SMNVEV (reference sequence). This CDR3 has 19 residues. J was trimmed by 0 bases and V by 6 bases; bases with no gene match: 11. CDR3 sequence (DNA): TGTGCCAGCAGAAACTTGGCCGGGACAGGGGACTCTGGGGCCAACGTCCTGACTTTC. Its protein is CASRNLAGTGDSGANVLTF. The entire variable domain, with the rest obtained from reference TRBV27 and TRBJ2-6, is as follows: EAQVTQNPRYLITVTGKKLTVTCSQNMNHEYMSWYRQDPGLGLRQIYYSMNVEVTDKGDVPEGYKVSRKEKRNFPLILESPSPNQTSLYFCASRNLAGTGDSGANVLTFGAGSRLTVL.

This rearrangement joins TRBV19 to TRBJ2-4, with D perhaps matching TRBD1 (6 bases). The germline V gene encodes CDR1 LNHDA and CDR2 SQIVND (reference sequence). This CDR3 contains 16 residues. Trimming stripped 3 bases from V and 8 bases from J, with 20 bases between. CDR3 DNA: TGTGCCAGTAGTATTAACTCAGGGGCTGGGTCGGACATTCAGTACTTC. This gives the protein CASSINSGAGSDIQYF.

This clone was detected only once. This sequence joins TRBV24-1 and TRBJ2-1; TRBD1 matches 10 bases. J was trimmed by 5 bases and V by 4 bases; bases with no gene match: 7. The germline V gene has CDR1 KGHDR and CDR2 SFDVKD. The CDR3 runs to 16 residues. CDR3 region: CATSDPPGTGDNEQFF. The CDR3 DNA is TGTGCCACCAGTGACCCCCCCGGGACAGGGGACAATGAGCAGTTCTTC.

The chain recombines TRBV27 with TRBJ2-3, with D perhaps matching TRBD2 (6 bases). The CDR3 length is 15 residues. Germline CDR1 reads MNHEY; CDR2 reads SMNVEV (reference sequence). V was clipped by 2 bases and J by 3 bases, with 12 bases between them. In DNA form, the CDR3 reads TGTGCCAGCAGTTTACTTAGCGGACAAACAGATACGCAGTATTTT. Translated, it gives CASSLLSGQTDTQYF.

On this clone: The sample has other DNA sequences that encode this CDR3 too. CDR3 nucleotide sequence: TGCGCCAGCAGGACAGCCTCTGGAAACACCATATATTTT. It specifies CASRTASGNTIYF. This chain connects TRBV5-1 to TRBJ1-3, with TRBD1 as a possible D gene (5 bases). With 5 bases removed from V and 0 bases from J, the gap between germline ends came to 6 bases. The CDR3 extends over 13 amino acids. Germline CDR1 SGHRS, CDR2 YFSETQ.

The CDR3 is CASSELAGRDDTEAFF. The CDR3, as DNA: TGTGCCAGCAGTGAACTGGCAGGCCGGGATGACACTGAAGCTTTCTTT. The chain recombines TRBV6-1 with TRBJ1-1; D gene unclear. There are 16 residues in the CDR3. Per germline, CDR1 MNHNS and CDR2 SASEGT. Trimming stripped 2 bases from V and 3 bases from J, with 16 bases between.